A single sample gave rise to the 4 T cell receptor beta chains below, sequenced in a study of T cell responses to AZD1222 COVID-19 vaccine. Assay: immunoSEQ multiplex PCR; the TCRdb copy retains only in-frame clones and omits some. This sample has 50,000 to 60,000 clones, with around 80% found just once. This specimen was peripheral blood, taken 28 days after the second AZD1222 dose. The origin of the receptors is an adult who received the AZD1222 COVID-19 vaccine.

This clone was found many times. The J gene is TRBJ1-1, the V gene TRBV6-1; D might be TRBD1 (6 bases). The length of the CDR3 is 15 residues. Trimming removed 2 bases from V and 0 bases from J, with 10 bases in between. The germline V gene encodes CDR1 MNHNS and CDR2 SASEGT. CDR3: CASSEQGLMNTEAFF. The CDR3 DNA follows: TGTGCCAGCAGTGAACAGGGGCTGATGAACACTGAAGCTTTCTTT.

In DNA form, the CDR3 reads TGCGCCAGCAGCCCCCGGGCGAATGAAAAACTGTTTTTT. It encodes CASSPRANEKLFF. The chain recombines TRBV4-1 with TRBJ1-4; D gene unclear. This CDR3 comprises 13 residues. Trimming took 4 bases from V and 5 from J, leaving 8 bases between them. Germline V gives CDR1 MGHRA, CDR2 YSYEKL.

The rearrangement uses TRBV5-8 and TRBJ2-1, with 7 bases fitting TRBD1. Trimming cost V 3 bases and J 4 bases; bases outside gene matches: 4. There are 14 residues in the CDR3. Germline V CDR1 and CDR2: SGHTS, YDEGEE. CDR3 in amino acids: CASSSRGQYNEQFF. CDR3 nucleotide sequence: TGTGCCAGCAGCTCGAGGGGACAGTACAATGAGCAGTTCTTC.

The V gene is TRBV25-1, the J gene TRBJ1-2; D remains ambiguous. Trimming shortened V by 4 bases and J by 8 bases, and 17 bases separated the two germline ends. CDR1 is MGHDK and CDR2 is SYGVNS in the germline V gene. The CDR3 length is 14 residues. DNA for the CDR3: TGTGCCAGCAGTGGACTGGTGGGAGCCGAAGGCTACACCTTC. This encodes CASSGLVGAEGYTF.